This T cell receptor (beta chain) was documented in a study of patients and donors after allogeneic stem cell transplantation. Trimming at V came to 4 bases and at J to 7 bases, leaving 0 bases not matched to a gene. The CDR3 sequence is 13 residues long. Germline CDR1 and CDR2: SNHLY and FYNNEI. TCRdb independently ran MiXCR on the RT-PCR reads; one entry per CDR3 protein. The table lists hundreds of thousands of distinct CDR3 sequences, 15% to 20% of them singletons, with just over 7% in the top ten. V gene TRBV2 combines with J gene TRBJ1-6; 8 bases align to TRBD1. This sequence originates from a human donor who was either an allogeneic HSCT recipient or a stem cell or donor lymphocyte infusion donor (not recorded which). It is not recorded whose cells these are; they may come from a transplant donor. The source material was blood, either unsorted or a sorted T cell fraction (not recorded which). Here the CDR3 DNA reads TGTGCCAGCAGTGGACAGGGGAATTCACCCCTCCACTTT. Residues: CASSGQGNSPLHF.